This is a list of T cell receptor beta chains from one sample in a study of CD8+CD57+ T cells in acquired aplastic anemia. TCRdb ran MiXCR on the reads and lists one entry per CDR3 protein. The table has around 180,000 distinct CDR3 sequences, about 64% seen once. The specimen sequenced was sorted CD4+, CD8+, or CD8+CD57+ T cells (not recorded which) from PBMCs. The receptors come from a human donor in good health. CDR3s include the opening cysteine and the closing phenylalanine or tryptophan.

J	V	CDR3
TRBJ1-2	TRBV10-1	CASITGFNYGYTF
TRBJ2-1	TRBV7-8	CASSLLVGEQFF
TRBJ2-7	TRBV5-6	CASSFSREQYF
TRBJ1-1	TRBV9	CASSSRQGGGTEAFF
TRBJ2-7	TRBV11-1	CASSPTSGTNEQYF
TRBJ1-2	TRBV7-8	CASSHAPDLYGYTF
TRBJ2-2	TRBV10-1	CASSEFRTGELFF
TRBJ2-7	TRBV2	CASRSYGQYF
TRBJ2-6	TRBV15	CATSSGTVNSGANVLTF
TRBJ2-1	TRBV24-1	CATSEGTSGRDKSNEQFF
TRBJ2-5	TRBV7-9	CASSFGGWQETQYF
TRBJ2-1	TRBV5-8	CASSSGDRGVFNEQFF
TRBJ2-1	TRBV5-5	CASSLGLGRYNEQFF
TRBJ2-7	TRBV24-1	CATSEGGSGEQYF
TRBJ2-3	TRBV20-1	CSARGLAPDTQYF
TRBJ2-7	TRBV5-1	CASREKGRSGEQYF
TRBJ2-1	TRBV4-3	CASSQRLAGDEQFF
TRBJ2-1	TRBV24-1	CATSGPSGGPDSYNEQFF
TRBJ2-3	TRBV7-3	CASRGGETDTQYF
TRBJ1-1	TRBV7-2	CASSWGQMNTEAFF
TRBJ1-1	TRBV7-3	CASSTGQGAGDTEAFF
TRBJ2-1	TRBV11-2	CASSSRTYNEQFF
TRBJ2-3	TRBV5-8	CASSLEGGEPLTDTQYF
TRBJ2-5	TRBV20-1	CSASPRGTGRQETQYF
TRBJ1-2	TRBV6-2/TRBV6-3	CASRYGTGTNYGYTF
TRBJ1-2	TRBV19	CASSMGTGKGYTF
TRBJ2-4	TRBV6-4	CASSDAVTSGRAVGGENIQYF
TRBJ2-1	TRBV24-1	CASSLFSSYNEQFF
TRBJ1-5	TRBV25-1	CASSENEEEQPQHF
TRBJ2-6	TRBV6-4	CASSEFVTGANVLTF
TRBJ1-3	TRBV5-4	CASSLSGSGNTIYF
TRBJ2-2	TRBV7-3	CASSLWGLAGVNTGELFF
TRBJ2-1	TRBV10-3	CASSAGTLSYNEQFF
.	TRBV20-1	CSAGWETQYF
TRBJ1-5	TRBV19	CASSMLEVSQPQHF
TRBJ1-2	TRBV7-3	CASSLGVSYGYTF
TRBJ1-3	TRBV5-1	CASSLALGYGNTIYF
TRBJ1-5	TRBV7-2	CASSLRPEIVPVF
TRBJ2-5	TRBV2	CASSESSGGAVQYF
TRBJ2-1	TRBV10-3	CAISEEMVGNEQFF
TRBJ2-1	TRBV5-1	CASSLGDRGLYNEQFF
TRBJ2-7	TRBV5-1	CASSFAGRTYEQYF
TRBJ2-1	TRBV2	CASKERAQDNEQFF
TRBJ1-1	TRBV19	CASRAGVGTEAFF
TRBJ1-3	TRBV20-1	CSARDPWGPGNTIYF
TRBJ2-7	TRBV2	CASSELVRYDEQYF
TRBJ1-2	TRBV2	CASRRRTEGYTF
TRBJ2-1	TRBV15	CATSRDGSGGFSYNEQFF